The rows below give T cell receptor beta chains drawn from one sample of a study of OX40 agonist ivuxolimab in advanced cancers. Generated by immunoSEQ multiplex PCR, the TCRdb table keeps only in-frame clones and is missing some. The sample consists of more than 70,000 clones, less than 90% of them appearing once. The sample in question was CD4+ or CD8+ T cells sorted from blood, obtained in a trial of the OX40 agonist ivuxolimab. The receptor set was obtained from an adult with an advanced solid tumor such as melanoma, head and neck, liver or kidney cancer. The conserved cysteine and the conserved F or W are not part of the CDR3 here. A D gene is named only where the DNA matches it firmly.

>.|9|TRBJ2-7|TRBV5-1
ASSLRGEQY
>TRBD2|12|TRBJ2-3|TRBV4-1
ASSQGLASDTQY
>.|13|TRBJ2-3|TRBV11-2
ASSPDRIQGGTQY
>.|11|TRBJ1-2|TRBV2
ASSQGPRYGYT
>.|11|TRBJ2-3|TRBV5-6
ASSLVDTDTQY
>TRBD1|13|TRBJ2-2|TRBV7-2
ASSPDRGDTGELF
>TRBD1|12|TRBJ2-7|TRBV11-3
ASSPRAGGHEQY
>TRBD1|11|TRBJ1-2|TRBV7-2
ASSTRQGYGYT
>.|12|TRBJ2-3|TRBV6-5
ASSGGLMGDTQY
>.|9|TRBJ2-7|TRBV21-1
ASTRKCEQY
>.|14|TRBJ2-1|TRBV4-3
ASSQDRVLTYNEQF
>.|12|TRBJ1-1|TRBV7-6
ASSAGLMNTEAF
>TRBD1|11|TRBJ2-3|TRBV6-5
ASSPPGGHTQY
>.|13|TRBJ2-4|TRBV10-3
AISEEQTGLNIQY
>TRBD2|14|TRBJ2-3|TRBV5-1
ASSFTSGTSTDTQY
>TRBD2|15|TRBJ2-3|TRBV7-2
ASSLSQAGGGTDTQY
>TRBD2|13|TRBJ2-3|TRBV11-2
ASSAQSGGAGTQY
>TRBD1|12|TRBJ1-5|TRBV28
ASRLTGAGQPQH
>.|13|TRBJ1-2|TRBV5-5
ASSLLWGEGYGYT
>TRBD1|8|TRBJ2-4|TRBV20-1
SAGGQDQY
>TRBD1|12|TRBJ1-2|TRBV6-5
ASSYSGQGDGYT
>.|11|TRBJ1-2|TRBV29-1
SVEDRQSYGYT